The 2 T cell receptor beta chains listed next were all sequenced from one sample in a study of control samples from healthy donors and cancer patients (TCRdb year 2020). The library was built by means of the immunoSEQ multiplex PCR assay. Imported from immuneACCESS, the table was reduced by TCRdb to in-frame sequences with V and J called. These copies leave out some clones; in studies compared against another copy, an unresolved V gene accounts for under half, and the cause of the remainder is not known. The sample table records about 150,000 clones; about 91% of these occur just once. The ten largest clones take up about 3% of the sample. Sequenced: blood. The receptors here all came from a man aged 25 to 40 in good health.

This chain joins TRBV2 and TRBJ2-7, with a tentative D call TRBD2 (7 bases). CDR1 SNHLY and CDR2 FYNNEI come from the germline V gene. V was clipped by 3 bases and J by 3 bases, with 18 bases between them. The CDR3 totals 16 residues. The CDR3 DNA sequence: TGTGCCAGCAGTGACGGTGGGGGGGCCGGGATCTACGAGCAGTACTTC. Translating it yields CASSDGGGAGIYEQYF. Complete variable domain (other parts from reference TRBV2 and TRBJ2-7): EPEVTQTPSHQVTQMGQEVILRCVPISNHLYFYWYRQILGQKVEFLVSFYNNEISEKSEIFDDQFSVERPDGSNFTLKIRSTKLEDSAMYFCASSDGGGAGIYEQYFGPGTRLTVT.

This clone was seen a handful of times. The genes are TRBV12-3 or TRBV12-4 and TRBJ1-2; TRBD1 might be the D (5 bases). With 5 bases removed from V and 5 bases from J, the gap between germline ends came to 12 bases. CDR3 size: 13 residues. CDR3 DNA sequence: TGTGCCAGCAGTCTGGGGGTTGGGTATGGCTACACCTTC. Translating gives CASSLGVGYGYTF.